This T cell receptor beta chain stems from a study of CD8+CD57+ T cells in acquired aplastic anemia. Study observations and caveats: Researchers reported that CD8+ Simpson's diversity was not significantly different in patients versus controls. The study identified twenty-nine CD8+ CDR3 sequences shared by patients and controls.

The TCR beta profiling, which covered VDJ combination and CDR3 sequence, was carried out using genomic DNA as the template. TCRdb re-analysed the reads in MiXCR, keeping a single row per CDR3 protein. The repertoire has 90,000 to 120,000 distinct CDR3 sequences, 40% to 65% of them found once; the top ten carry 25% to 35%. With 11 bases clipped from V and 11 bases from J, the junction kept 16 bases outside the gene matches. CDR1 is LNHDA and CDR2 is SQIVND in the germline V gene (reference sequence). CDR3 size: 13 residues. Worth noting for this clonotype: Its antigen is still unknown.

The receptor was isolated from a human donor in good health, serving as a control. The V call is TRBV19, the J call TRBJ1-1; TRBD1 matches at 8 bases. Sequencing was done on a sample of sorted CD4+, CD8+, or CD8+CD57+ T cells (not recorded which) from PBMCs. The CDR3, as DNA: TGTGCCCTCTCTGGGCCAGGGGGCGGTAATGCTTTCTTT. It translates to CALSGPGGGNAFF.